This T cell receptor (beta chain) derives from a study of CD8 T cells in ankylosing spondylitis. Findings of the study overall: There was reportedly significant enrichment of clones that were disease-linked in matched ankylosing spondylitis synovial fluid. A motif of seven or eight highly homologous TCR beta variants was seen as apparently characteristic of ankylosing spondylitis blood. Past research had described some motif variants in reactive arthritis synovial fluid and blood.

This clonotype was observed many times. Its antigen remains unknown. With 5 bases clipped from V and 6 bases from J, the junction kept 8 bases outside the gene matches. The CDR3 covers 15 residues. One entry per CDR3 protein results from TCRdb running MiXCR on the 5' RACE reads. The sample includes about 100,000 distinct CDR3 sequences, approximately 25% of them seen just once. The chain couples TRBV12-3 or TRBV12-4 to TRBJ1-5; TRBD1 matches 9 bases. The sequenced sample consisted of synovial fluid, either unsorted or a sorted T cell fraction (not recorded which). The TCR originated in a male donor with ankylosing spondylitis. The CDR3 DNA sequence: TGTGCCAGCAGTCCACGGGACAGGGAGGGTCAGCCCCAGCATTTT. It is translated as CASSPRDREGQPQHF.